Here is one TCR beta chain with its context. Its specificity is not known. This specimen comes from a study of metastatic and nonmetastatic thyroid tumors. Study context: Both malignant and benign thyroid patients supplied peripheral blood and tumor or nodule tissue samples, across which the repertoires of these patients were then compared. General study findings and limits: Compared with benign nodules, malignant thyroid tumors were reported to have significantly higher TCR beta diversity in both blood and tumor.

Study processing details: The study's classifier, a distant-metastasis tool for papillary thyroid cancer, was built using CDR3 differences across clinicopathological groups. TCRdb reanalyzed the PCR reads via MiXCR. TCRdb's processing, not the authors' own work, is the source of the V and J calls. The sample carries 30,000 to 40,000 clones, approximately 19% recorded once. Thyroid surgery was performed in patients who had received no treatment beforehand. The CDR3 spans 15 residues. Between the trimmed V and J ends, which lost 5 bases and 1 base, there was a span of 15 bases. The germline gives CDR1 SGHAT, CDR2 FQDESV (reference sequence).

The chain recombines TRBV11-1 with TRBJ2-7, with a tentative D call TRBD2 (6 bases). This sequence was found in a female donor with papillary thyroid cancer or a benign thyroid nodule (not recorded which). Some clones in this sample may be carry-over from other donors' samples. Sequenced material: blood. CDR3 protein: CASSLRGFLSYEQYF. CDR3 coding DNA: TGTGCCAGCAGCCTCCGGGGGTTCTTATCCTACGAGCAGTACTTC.